These 12 T cell receptor beta chains share one sample of origin, sequenced in a study of Ad26.COV2.S vaccination and SARS-CoV-2 variants. The treatment is: over 15 received Ad26.COV2.S at low or high dose, single or two shots; several received placebo; per-sample allocation not given. All samples were drawn on day 63, counting from the first vaccine or placebo injection. Assay: immunoSEQ multiplex PCR; the TCRdb copy retains only in-frame clones and omits some. The table records 350,000 to 400,000 clones, 80% to 90% of them present only once. The starting material was peripheral blood, obtained in a trial of Ad26.COV2.S vaccine versus placebo. The receptor source for this set is a person aged 18-65 years who received the Ad26.COV2.S COVID-19 vaccine or a placebo.

The V and J genes are TRBV29-1 and TRBJ2-4; the D is unclear. V lost 1 base, J lost 5 bases, and 9 bases lay in between. The CDR3 runs to 13 residues. Germline V lookup: CDR1 SQVTM, CDR2 ANQGSEA. CDR3 loop: CSVEAGNENIQYF. The CDR3 bases are TGCAGCGTTGAAGCTGGGAACGAAAACATTCAGTACTTC.

The DNA for the CDR3 is TGCGCCAGCAGAGAAGGGACCCAGACTCCCATTCTTAATGAGCAGTTCTTC. Its protein product is CASREGTQTPILNEQFF. The genes are TRBV5-1 and TRBJ2-1; D could derive from TRBD1 or TRBD2 (5 bases each). CDR1 and CDR2 (germline): SGHRS, YFSETQ. The CDR3 contains 17 residues. The V end was cut by 5 bases, the J end by 7 bases, with 25 bases between.

The chain uses TRBV10-3 and TRBJ2-3; D unresolved. Trimming took off 7 bases at V and 1 base at J, with 15 bases between the two ends. The CDR3 spans 15 residues. The germline V gene has CDR1 ENHRY and CDR2 SYGVKD. Here the CDR3 DNA reads TGTGCCATCACCTCTGCTGCCGATGGCACAGATACGCAGTATTTT. Translated, it gives CAITSAADGTDTQYF.

This chain uses TRBV5-6 with TRBJ1-2; D gene unclear. The CDR3 totals 13 residues. CDR1 SGHDT and CDR2 YYEEEE come from the germline V gene. Trimming took 1 base from V and 4 from J, leaving 8 bases between them. The CDR3 region has the DNA TGTGCCAGCAGCTTGCTGACCCCCTATGGCTACACCTTC. Translation gives CASSLLTPYGYTF.

The rearrangement links TRBV11-2 to TRBJ2-1; 7 nucleotides match TRBD2. CDR1 is SGHAT, CDR2 FQNNGV, per germline. CDR3 size: 14 residues. V shed 6 bases and J 0 bases; nucleotides not matched to a gene: 2. CDR3 sequence (DNA): TGTGCCAGCAGTCGCGGGGGCTCCTACAATGAGCAGTTCTTC. Its protein is CASSRGGSYNEQFF.

V and J are TRBV2 and TRBJ1-3, with D unclear. Trimming cost V 10 bases and J 0 bases, with 13 bases left between them. The germline gives CDR1 SNHLY, CDR2 FYNNEI. This CDR3 region has 14 residues. The CDR3, as DNA: TGTGCCACACGACTGACCTTCTCTGGAAACACCATATATTTT. Translation: CATRLTFSGNTIYF.

This chain connects TRBV11-2 to TRBJ2-1; D is possibly TRBD2 (6 bases). V was clipped by 7 bases and J by 4 bases, with 20 bases between them. This CDR3 is 16 amino acids long. Germline CDR1 reads SGHAT; CDR2 reads FQNNGV. DNA for the CDR3: TGTGCCAGCACCTCCCCCCCTAGCGAACTTTACAATGAGCAGTTCTTC. This sequence encodes CASTSPPSELYNEQFF.

The J gene is TRBJ2-2, the V gene TRBV25-1; no firm D call. Germline V gene data show CDR1 as MGHDK and CDR2 as SYGVNS. The germline V and J ends were trimmed by 3 bases and 5 bases, with 7 bases remaining between them. The CDR3 is 13 amino acids. The CDR3 sequence is CASSEVWTGELFF. DNA of the CDR3: TGTGCCAGCAGTGAGGTCTGGACCGGGGAGCTGTTTTTT.

This chain links TRBV29-1 with TRBJ1-1; D is unclear. The germline gives CDR1 SQVTM, CDR2 ANQGSEA. Deletions cut 2 bases from V and 10 bases from J, with 11 bases between. The CDR3 has 11 residues. CDR3 nucleotides: TGCAGCGTTGAATCTGGCCTTGGAGCTTTCTTT. Translated: CSVESGLGAFF.

The CDR3 DNA reads TGTGCCAGCAGGACAAGGGTTGGGACTGAAGCTTTCTTT. Its translation: CASRTRVGTEAFF. The chain couples TRBV6-5 to TRBJ1-1, with no clear D. V was trimmed by 6 bases and J by 5 bases, leaving 13 bases between them. Germline CDR1 and CDR2: MNHEY and SVGAGI. The CDR3 has 13 residues.

The chain employs TRBV7-2 and TRBJ1-2; D unresolved. Germline V gene sequence: CDR1 SGHTA, CDR2 FQGNSA. V was trimmed by 1 base and J by 2 bases, leaving 5 bases between them. The CDR3 is made up of 13 amino acids. The CDR3 sequence: CASSLGTNYGYTF. The CDR3 DNA is TGTGCCAGCAGCTTAGGAACAAACTATGGCTACACCTTC.

The chain has TRBV6-2 or TRBV6-3 and TRBJ2-2; D not resolved. The V and J ends lost 3 bases and 1 base respectively, with 9 bases between them. Germline V gene sequence: CDR1 MNHEY, CDR2 SVGEGT. This CDR3 is built from 15 residues. DNA for the CDR3: TGTGCCAGCAGTTATTTTGCAGGGAACACCGGGGAGCTGTTTTTT. This translates into CASSYFAGNTGELFF.